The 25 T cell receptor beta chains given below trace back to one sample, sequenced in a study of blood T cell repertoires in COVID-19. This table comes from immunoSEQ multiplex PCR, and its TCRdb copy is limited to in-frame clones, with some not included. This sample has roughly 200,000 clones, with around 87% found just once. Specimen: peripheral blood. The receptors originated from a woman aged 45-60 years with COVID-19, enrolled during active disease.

CDR3 protein: CASSIRRENTGELFF. CDR3 coding DNA: TGTGCCAGTAGTATAAGGCGGGAGAACACCGGGGAGCTGTTTTTT. The chain combines TRBV19 with TRBJ2-2, with D tentatively TRBD2 (6 bases). CDR1 and CDR2 from the germline V gene are LNHDA and SQIVND (reference sequence). Trimming cost V 2 bases and J 1 base, with 8 bases left between them. The CDR3 has 15 amino acids.

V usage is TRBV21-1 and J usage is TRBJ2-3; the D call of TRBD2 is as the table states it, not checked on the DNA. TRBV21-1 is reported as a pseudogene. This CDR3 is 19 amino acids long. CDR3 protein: CAQTRRLAGGRENTDTQYF. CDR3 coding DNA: TGTGCCCAAACCAGAAGGCTAGCGGGGGGGCGCGAGAACACAGATACGCAGTATTTT.

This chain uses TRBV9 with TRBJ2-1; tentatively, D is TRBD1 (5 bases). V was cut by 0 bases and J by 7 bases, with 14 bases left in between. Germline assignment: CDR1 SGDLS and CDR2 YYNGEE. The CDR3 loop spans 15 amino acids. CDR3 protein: CASSVVAGYGNEQFF. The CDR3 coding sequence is TGTGCCAGCAGCGTAGTGGCAGGGTATGGGAATGAGCAGTTCTTC.

This CDR3 is CASSQTGQARGYGYTF. CDR3 coding DNA: TGCGCCAGCAGCCAGACAGGGCAGGCACGGGGCTATGGCTACACCTTC. The rearrangement joins TRBV5-1 to TRBJ1-2; 7 bases align to TRBD1. V was pared by 4 bases and J by 4 bases, with 13 bases of the junction left unmatched. Germline V lookup: CDR1 SGHRS, CDR2 YFSETQ. The CDR3 has 16 amino acids.

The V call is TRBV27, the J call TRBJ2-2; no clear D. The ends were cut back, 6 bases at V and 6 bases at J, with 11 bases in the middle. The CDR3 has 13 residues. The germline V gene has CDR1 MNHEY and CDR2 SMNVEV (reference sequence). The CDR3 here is CASSPRWAGELFF. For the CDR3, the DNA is TGTGCCAGCAGCCCGAGGTGGGCCGGGGAGCTGTTTTTT.

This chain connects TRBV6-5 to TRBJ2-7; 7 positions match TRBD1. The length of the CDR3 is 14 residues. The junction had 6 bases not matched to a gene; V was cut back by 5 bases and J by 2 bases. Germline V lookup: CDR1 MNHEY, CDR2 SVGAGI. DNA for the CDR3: TGTGCCAGCAGTACAGGGGTGGGGACCTACGAGCAGTACGTC. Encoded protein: CASSTGVGTYEQYV.

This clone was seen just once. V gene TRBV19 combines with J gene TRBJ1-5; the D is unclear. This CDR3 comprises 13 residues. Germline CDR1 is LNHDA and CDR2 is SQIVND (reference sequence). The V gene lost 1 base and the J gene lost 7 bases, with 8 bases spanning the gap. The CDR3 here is CASSIVLAQPQHF. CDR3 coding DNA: TGTGCCAGTAGTATAGTTTTAGCGCAGCCCCAGCATTTT.

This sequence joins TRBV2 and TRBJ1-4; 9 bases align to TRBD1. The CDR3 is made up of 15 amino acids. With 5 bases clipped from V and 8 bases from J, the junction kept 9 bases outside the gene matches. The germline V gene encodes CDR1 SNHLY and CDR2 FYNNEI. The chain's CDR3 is CASSSGQGSGEKLFF. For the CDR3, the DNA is TGTGCCAGCAGTTCAGGACAGGGGTCGGGAGAAAAACTGTTTTTT.

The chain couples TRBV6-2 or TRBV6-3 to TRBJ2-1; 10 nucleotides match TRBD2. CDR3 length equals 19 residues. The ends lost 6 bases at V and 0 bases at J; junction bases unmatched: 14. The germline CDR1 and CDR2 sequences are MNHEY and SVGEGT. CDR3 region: CASSPSTSGFLSSYNEQFF. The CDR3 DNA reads TGTGCCAGCAGCCCTTCGACTAGCGGGTTCCTGAGCTCCTACAATGAGCAGTTCTTC.

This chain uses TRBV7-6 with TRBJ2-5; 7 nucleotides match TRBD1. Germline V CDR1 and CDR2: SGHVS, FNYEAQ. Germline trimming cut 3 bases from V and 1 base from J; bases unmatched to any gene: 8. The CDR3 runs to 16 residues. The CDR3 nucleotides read TGTGCCAGCAGCTTTTTTGAGGGACAGTTCCAAGAGACCCAGTACTTC. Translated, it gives CASSFFEGQFQETQYF.

The CDR3 loop is CASGFDRGGRGELFF. The CDR3 DNA reads TGTGCTAGTGGTTTTGACAGGGGCGGGAGAGGGGAGCTGTTTTTT. This chain links TRBV12-5 with TRBJ2-2; D is possibly TRBD1 (8 bases). The germline gives CDR1 LGHNT, CDR2 FRNRAP. The CDR3 is 15 amino acids. Deletions cut 3 bases from V and 8 bases from J, with 16 bases between.

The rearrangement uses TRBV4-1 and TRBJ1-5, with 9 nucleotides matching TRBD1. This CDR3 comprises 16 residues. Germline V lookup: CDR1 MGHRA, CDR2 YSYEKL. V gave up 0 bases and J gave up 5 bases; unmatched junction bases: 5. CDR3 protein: CASSQETGGRDQPQHF. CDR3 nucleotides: TGCGCCAGCAGCCAAGAGACAGGGGGTAGGGATCAGCCCCAGCATTTT.

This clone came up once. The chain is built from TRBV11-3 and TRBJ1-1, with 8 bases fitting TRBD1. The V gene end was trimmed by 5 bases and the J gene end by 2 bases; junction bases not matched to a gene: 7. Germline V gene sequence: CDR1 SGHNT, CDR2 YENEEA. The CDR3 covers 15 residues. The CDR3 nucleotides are TGTGCCAGCAGCACCCACAGGGGGAGAAACACTGAAGCTTTCTTT. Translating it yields CASSTHRGRNTEAFF.

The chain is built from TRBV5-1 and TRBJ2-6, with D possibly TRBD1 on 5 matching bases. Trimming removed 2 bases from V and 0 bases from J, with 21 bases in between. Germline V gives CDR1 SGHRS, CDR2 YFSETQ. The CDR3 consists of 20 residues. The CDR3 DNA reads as TGCGCCAGCAGCTTTCGACCCCTTCAGGGCCCCCTCTCTGGGGCCAACGTCCTGACTTTC. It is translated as CASSFRPLQGPLSGANVLTF.

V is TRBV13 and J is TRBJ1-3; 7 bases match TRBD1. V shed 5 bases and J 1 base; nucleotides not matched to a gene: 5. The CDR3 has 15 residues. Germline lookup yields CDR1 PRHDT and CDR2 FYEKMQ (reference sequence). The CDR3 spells CASSLNRGSGNTIYF. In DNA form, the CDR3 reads TGTGCCAGCAGCCTAAACAGGGGTTCTGGAAACACCATATATTTT.

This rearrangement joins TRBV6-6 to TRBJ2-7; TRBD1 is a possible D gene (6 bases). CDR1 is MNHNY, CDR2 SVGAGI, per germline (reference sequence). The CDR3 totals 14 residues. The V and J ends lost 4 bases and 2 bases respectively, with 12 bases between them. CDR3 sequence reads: CASSSWTVTYEQYF. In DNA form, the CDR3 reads TGTGCCAGCAGTTCATGGACAGTGACCTACGAGCAGTACTTC.

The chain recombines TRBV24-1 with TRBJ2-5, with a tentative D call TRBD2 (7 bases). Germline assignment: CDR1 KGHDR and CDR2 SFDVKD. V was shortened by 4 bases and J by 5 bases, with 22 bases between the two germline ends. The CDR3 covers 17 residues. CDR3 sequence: CATSDPEGGGGLETQYF. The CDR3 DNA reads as TGTGCCACCAGTGACCCCGAGGGGGGGGGTGGCCTGGAGACCCAGTACTTC.

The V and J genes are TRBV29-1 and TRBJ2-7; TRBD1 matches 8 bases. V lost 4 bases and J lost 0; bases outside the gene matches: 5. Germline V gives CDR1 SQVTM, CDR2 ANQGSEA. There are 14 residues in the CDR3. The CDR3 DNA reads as TGCAGCGTTGTCAGGGACAGGTTCTCCTACGAGCAGTACTTC. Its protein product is CSVVRDRFSYEQYF.

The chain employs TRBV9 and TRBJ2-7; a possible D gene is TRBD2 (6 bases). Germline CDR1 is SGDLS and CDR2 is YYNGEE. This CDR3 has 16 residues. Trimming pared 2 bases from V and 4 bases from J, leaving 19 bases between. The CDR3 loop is CASSVGSGGAFYEQYF. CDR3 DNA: TGTGCCAGCAGCGTTGGGTCGGGCGGGGCCTTTTACGAGCAGTACTTC.

The CDR3 reads CASRYGAGRPDTQYF. The CDR3, as DNA: TGTGCCAGCAGATATGGAGCGGGGAGACCAGATACGCAGTATTTT. This chain uses TRBV6-6 with TRBJ2-3; 7 nucleotides agree with TRBD2. This CDR3 has 15 amino acids. Trimming at V came to 6 bases and at J to 4 bases, leaving 10 bases not matched to a gene. Germline V gives CDR1 MNHNY, CDR2 SVGAGI (reference sequence).

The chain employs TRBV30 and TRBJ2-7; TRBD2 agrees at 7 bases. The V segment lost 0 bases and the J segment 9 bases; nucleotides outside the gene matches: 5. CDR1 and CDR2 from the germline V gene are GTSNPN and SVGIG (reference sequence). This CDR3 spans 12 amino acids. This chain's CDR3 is CAWSVRGGVQYV. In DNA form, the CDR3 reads TGTGCCTGGAGTGTACGCGGGGGAGTGCAGTACGTC.

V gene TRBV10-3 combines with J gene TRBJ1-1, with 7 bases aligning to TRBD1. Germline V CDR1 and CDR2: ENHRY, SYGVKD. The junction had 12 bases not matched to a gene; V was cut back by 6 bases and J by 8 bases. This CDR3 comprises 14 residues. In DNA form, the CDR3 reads TGTGCCATCAGCGAGACCGGGACAGCCGACGAAGCTTTCTTT. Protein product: CAISETGTADEAFF.

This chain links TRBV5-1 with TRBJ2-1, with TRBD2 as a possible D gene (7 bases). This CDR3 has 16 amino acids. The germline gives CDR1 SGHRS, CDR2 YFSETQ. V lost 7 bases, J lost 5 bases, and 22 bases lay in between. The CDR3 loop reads CASGPNGGGGHNEQFF. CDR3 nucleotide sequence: TGCGCCAGCGGGCCCAATGGGGGAGGGGGTCACAATGAGCAGTTCTTC.

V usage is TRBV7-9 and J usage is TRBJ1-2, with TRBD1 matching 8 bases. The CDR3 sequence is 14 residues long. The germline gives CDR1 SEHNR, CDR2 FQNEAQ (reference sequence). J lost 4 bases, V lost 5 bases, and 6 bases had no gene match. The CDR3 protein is CASSPSTGGYGYTF. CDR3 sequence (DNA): TGTGCCAGCAGCCCGAGTACAGGGGGCTATGGCTACACCTTC.

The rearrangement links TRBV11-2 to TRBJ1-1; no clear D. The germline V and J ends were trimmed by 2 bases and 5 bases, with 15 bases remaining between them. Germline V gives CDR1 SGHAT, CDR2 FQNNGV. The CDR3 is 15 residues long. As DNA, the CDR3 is TGTGCCAGCAGCTTATTAGGAGGGTCACGAACTGAAGCTTTCTTT. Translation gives CASSLLGGSRTEAFF.